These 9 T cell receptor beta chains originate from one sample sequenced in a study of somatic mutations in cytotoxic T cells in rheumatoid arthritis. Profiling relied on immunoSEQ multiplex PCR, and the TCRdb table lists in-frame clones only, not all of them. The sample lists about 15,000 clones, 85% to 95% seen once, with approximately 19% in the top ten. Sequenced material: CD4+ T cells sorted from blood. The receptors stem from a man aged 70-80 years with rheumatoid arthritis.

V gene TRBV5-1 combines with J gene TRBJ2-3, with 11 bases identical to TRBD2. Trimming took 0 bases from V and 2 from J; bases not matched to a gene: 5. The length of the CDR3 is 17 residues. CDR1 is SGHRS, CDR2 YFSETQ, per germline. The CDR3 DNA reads TGCGCCAGCAGCTTGGCGCTAGCGGGAGGATCCACAGATACGCAGTATTTT. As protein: CASSLALAGGSTDTQYF.

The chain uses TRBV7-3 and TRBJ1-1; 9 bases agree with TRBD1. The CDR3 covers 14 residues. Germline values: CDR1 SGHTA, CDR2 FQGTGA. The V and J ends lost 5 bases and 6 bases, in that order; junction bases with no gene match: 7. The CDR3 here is CASSRQGGGAEAFF. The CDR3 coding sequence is TGTGCCAGCAGCCGACAGGGGGGAGGAGCTGAAGCTTTCTTT. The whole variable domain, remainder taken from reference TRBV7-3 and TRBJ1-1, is GAGVSQTPSNKVTEKGKYVELRCDPISGHTALYWYRQSLGQGPEFLIYFQGTGAADDSGLPNDRFFAVRPEGSVSTLKIQRTERGDSAVYLCASSRQGGGAEAFFGQGTRLTVV.

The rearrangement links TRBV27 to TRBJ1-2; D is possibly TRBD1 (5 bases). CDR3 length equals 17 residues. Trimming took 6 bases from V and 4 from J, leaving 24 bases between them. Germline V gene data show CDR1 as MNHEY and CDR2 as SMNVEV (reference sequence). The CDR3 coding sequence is TGTGCCAGCAGGGGAATAGACACGGGGGAGAGGGGCTATGGCTACACCTTC. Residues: CASRGIDTGERGYGYTF.

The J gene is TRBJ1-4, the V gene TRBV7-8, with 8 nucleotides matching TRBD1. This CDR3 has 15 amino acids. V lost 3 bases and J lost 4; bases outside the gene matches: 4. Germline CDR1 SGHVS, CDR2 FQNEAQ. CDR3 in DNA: TGTGCCAGCAGCTTTACAGGGGGTAATAATGAAAAACTGTTTTTT. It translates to CASSFTGGNNEKLFF.

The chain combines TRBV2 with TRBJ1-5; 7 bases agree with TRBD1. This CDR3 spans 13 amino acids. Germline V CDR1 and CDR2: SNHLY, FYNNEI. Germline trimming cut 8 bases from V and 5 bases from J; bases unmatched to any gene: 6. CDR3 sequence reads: CASSGQVYQPQHF. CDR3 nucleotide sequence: TGTGCCAGCTCAGGACAGGTTTATCAGCCCCAGCATTTT.

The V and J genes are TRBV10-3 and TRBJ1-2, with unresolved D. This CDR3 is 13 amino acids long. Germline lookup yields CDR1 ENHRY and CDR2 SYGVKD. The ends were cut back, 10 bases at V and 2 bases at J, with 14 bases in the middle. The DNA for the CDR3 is TGTGCCAGCACCAACAGTGGAAACTATGGCTACACCTTC. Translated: CASTNSGNYGYTF.

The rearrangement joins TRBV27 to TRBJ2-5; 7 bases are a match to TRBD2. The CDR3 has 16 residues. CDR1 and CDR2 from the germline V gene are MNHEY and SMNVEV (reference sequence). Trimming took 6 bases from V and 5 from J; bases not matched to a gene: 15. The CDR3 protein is CASSPAGGGAVETQYF. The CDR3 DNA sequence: TGTGCCAGCAGCCCCGCTGGCGGGGGTGCGGTGGAGACCCAGTACTTC.

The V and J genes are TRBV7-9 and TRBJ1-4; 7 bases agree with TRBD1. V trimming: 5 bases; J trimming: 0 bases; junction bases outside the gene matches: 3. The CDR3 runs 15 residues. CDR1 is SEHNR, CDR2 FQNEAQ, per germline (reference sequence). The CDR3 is CASSRQGPTNEKLFF. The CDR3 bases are TGTGCCAGCAGCCGACAGGGACCAACTAATGAAAAACTGTTTTTT.

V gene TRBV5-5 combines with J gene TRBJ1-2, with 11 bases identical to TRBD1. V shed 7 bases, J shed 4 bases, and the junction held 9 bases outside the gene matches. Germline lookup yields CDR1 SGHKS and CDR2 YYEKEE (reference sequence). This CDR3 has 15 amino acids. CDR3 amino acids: CASGERTGGAYGYTF. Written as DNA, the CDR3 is TGTGCCAGCGGCGAACGGACAGGGGGCGCCTATGGCTACACCTTC. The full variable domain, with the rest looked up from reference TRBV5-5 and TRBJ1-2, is DAGVTQSPTHLIKTRGQQVTLRCSPISGHKSVSWYQQVLGQGPQFIFQYYEKEERGRGNFPDRFSARQFPNYSSELNVNALLLGDSALYLCASGERTGGAYGYTFGSGTRLTVV.